Listed below are T cell receptor beta chains from one sample, sequenced in a study of blood T cell repertoires in COVID-19. Produced via immunoSEQ multiplex PCR; TCRdb's table is partial and in-frame only. The data show around 250,000 clones, around 82% seen once. The sequencing sample was made of peripheral blood. These receptors were taken from a young woman with acute or convalescent COVID-19. The CDR3 runs from the conserved cysteine through the conserved F or W. D genes are given only for firm matches. Expanded clones get a size class; other rows say once, few or many, or leave the size out.

D,J,V,length,size,CDR3,DNA
.,TRBJ2-2,TRBV4-3,15,.,CASSQAATREGELFF,TGCGCCAGCAGCCAAGCGGCGACCCGGGAAGGGGAGCTGTTTTTT
TRBD1,TRBJ1-1,TRBV7-9,15,.,CASSPGDRLRQEAFF,TGTGCCAGCAGCCCAGGGGACAGGCTGAGGCAAGAAGCTTTCTTT
TRBD1,TRBJ2-1,TRBV24-1,14,.,CATSDLQGAHEQFF,TGTGCCACCAGTGACCTACAGGGGGCGCATGAGCAGTTCTTC
.,TRBJ1-5,TRBV6-6,14,.,CASSTMDRTQPQHF,TGTGCCAGCAGTACCATGGACAGAACTCAGCCCCAGCATTTT
TRBD1,TRBJ1-4,TRBV5-8,14,.,CASSQTGGEEKLFF,TGTGCCAGCAGCCAGACAGGGGGAGAGGAAAAACTGTTTTTT
.,TRBJ1-6,TRBV5-6,13,.,CASSSRSDSPLHF,TGTGCCAGCAGCTCTAGATCGGATTCACCCCTCCACTTT
TRBD2,TRBJ2-7,TRBV28,14,.,CASSFTGGSYEQYF,TGTGCCAGCAGTTTCACGGGGGGAAGCTACGAGCAGTACTTC
.,TRBJ2-7,TRBV3-1/TRBV3-2,14,once,CASSQGWSNYEQYF,TGTGCCAGCAGCCAAGGGTGGTCTAACTACGAGCAGTACTTC
TRBD2,TRBJ2-1,TRBV19,15,.,CASSASGSSYNEQFF,TGTGCCAGTAGTGCTAGCGGGAGCTCCTACAATGAGCAGTTCTTC
.,TRBJ2-2,TRBV11-2,11,.,CATSSTGELFF,TGTGCGACTAGTAGCACCGGGGAGCTGTTTTTT
TRBD2,TRBJ2-7,TRBV15,17,few,CATSRDMTSGVSYEQYF,TGTGCCACCAGCAGAGATATGACTAGCGGCGTCTCCTACGAGCAGTACTTC
.,TRBJ2-1,TRBV19,14,few,CASSMEQPKNEQFF,TGTGCCAGTAGTATGGAACAGCCTAAAAATGAGCAGTTCTTC
TRBD2,TRBJ2-1,TRBV7-9,17,.,CASNGLAGVPTGNEQFF,TGTGCCAGTAACGGACTAGCGGGAGTTCCGACTGGCAATGAGCAGTTCTTC
.,TRBJ2-7,TRBV7-9,15,.,CASSLIREFSYEQYF,TGTGCCAGCAGCTTAATTCGCGAATTCTCCTACGAGCAGTACTTC
.,TRBJ1-2,TRBV29-1,12,.,CSVAGGGYGYTF,TGCAGCGTTGCGGGGGGGGGCTATGGCTACACCTTC
TRBD2,TRBJ2-1,TRBV5-6,14,few,CASSWGLVNNEQFF,TGTGCCAGCAGCTGGGGACTAGTTAACAATGAGCAGTTCTTC
.,TRBJ2-7,TRBV7-9,14,.,CASSTYRTSYEQYF,TGTGCCAGCAGCACTTACAGGACCTCCTACGAGCAGTACTTC
.,TRBJ2-5,TRBV9,13,.,CASSVGHGETQYF,TGTGCCAGCAGCGTTGGGCATGGAGAGACCCAGTACTTC
TRBD1,TRBJ1-4,TRBV5-1,15,.,CASSLNDRGNEKLFF,TGCGCCAGCAGCCTAAATGACAGGGGTAATGAAAAACTGTTTTTT
.,TRBJ1-2,TRBV7-2,13,few,CASSLDGNYGYTF,TGTGCCAGCAGCTTAGACGGGAACTATGGCTACACCTTC
TRBD1,TRBJ1-4,TRBV18,13,.,CASHWDRGEKLFF,TGTGCCAGCCACTGGGACAGGGGTGAAAAACTGTTTTTT
TRBD1,TRBJ2-1,TRBV6-2/TRBV6-3,13,.,CASSLGQGNEQFF,TGTGCCAGCAGTTTAGGACAGGGCAATGAGCAGTTCTTC
.,TRBJ1-2,TRBV7-9,15,.,CASSQDKTSNYGYTF,TGTGCCAGCAGCCAGGATAAAACGTCTAACTATGGCTACACCTTC
TRBD1,TRBJ2-7,TRBV7-2,14,.,CASSKTGASYEQYF,TGTGCCAGCAGCAAAACAGGGGCCTCCTACGAGCAGTACTTC
TRBD2,TRBJ2-7,TRBV4-1,16,.,CASSQEGTSGIAEQYF,TGCGCCAGCAGCCAAGAGGGGACTAGCGGGATCGCCGAGCAGTACTTC
.,TRBJ2-2,TRBV24-1,12,.,CATSEITGKLFF,TGTGCCACCAGTGAAATTACAGGGAAACTGTTTTTT
.,TRBJ2-1,TRBV13,17,.,CASSLADSKNSYNEQFF,TGTGCCAGCAGCTTAGCGGACAGCAAAAACTCCTACAATGAGCAGTTCTTC
.,TRBJ2-1,TRBV6-6,15,.,CASSYDAGNYNEQFF,TGTGCCAGCAGTTATGATGCGGGAAACTACAATGAGCAGTTCTTC
.,TRBJ2-6,TRBV11-2,15,.,CASSLVGGGANVLTF,TGTGCCAGCAGCTTAGTAGGAGGCGGGGCCAACGTCCTGACTTTC
TRBD2,TRBJ2-5,TRBV28,13,.,CASLTSGSATQYF,TGTGCCAGCCTAACTAGCGGCAGTGCGACCCAGTACTTC
TRBD1,TRBJ1-4,TRBV7-9,15,.,CASSSGQGVDEKLFF,TGTGCCAGCAGCTCCGGACAGGGGGTTGACGAAAAACTGTTTTTT
TRBD1,TRBJ2-3,TRBV5-1,14,.,CASRPGTVTDTQYF,TGCGCCAGCAGACCCGGGACAGTCACAGATACGCAGTATTTT
.,TRBJ1-2,TRBV5-6,14,.,CASSYGQGYYGYTF,TGTGCCAGCAGCTATGGCCAGGGATACTATGGCTACACCTTC
TRBD2,TRBJ2-1,TRBV19,16,.,CASSIVSSGAYNEQFF,TGTGCCAGTAGTATAGTGTCTAGCGGGGCGTACAATGAGCAGTTCTTC
TRBD1,TRBJ1-1,TRBV7-9,16,.,CASYDWDSTLDTEAFF,TGTGCCAGCTACGATTGGGACAGCACATTGGACACTGAAGCTTTCTTT
TRBD1,TRBJ2-7,TRBV6-5,16,.,CASSYSRTGATYEQYF,TGTGCCAGCAGTTACTCTCGTACAGGGGCTACCTACGAGCAGTACTTC
.,TRBJ1-1,TRBV3-1/TRBV3-2,15,.,CASSQGRVENTEAFF,TGTGCCAGCAGCCAAGGGAGGGTCGAGAACACTGAAGCTTTCTTT
TRBD1,TRBJ2-2,TRBV18,16,.,CASSQRQGANTGELFF,TGTGCCAGCTCACAACGACAGGGGGCGAACACCGGGGAGCTGTTTTTT
.,TRBJ1-5,TRBV4-1,16,.,CASSQDSGGAWQPQHF,TGCGCCAGCAGCCAAGATTCGGGGGGCGCTTGGCAGCCCCAGCATTTT
TRBD2,TRBJ2-2,TRBV6-2/TRBV6-3,16,.,CASSYQGLGNTGELFF,TGTGCCAGCAGTTACCAGGGACTAGGGAACACCGGGGAGCTGTTTTTT